Shown below are 3 T cell receptor beta chains from a single sample sequenced in a study of blood T cell repertoires in COVID-19. TCRdb keeps only in-frame clones here, not all; method: immunoSEQ multiplex PCR. Of about 120,000 clones listed, 88% are singletons. Sequenced: peripheral blood. These receptors came from a woman aged 80 or over with acute or convalescent COVID-19.

This chain uses TRBV3-1 (or the pseudogene TRBV3-2) with TRBJ2-5, with D tentatively TRBD2 (5 bases). The germline CDR1 and CDR2 sequences are LGHDT and YNNKEL (reference sequence). The CDR3 is 14 residues long. V was cut by 7 bases and J by 2 bases, with 14 bases left in between. The CDR3 loop reads CASNARAAQETQYF. The CDR3, as DNA: TGTGCCAGCAACGCCCGAGCGGCACAAGAGACCCAGTACTTC.

The chain employs TRBV2 and TRBJ1-6; 8 positions agree with TRBD1. The V gene's germline CDR1 is SNHLY and CDR2 FYNNEI. V trimming: 6 bases; J trimming: 0 bases; junction bases outside the gene matches: 7. The CDR3 extends over 17 amino acids. In DNA, the CDR3 is TGTGCCAGCAGAAACAGGGGGGGAGGCTCCTATAATTCACCCCTCCACTTT. This codes for CASRNRGGGSYNSPLHF.

The V call is TRBV6-5, the J call TRBJ1-6; perhaps TRBD1 as D (6 bases). V was trimmed by 2 bases and J by 7 bases, leaving 12 bases between them. CDR3 size: 15 residues. Germline CDR1 reads MNHEY; CDR2 reads SVGAGI. Here the CDR3 DNA reads TGTGCCAGCAGTTACCAGGACAGCGCCAATTCACCCCTCCACTTT. This gives the protein CASSYQDSANSPLHF.